These 12 T cell receptor beta chains share one sample of origin, sequenced in a study of beta chain features in type 1 diabetes. Sequenced material consisted of expressed TCRB transcripts (all of the isolated RNA was reverse transcribed). The data were produced by immunoSEQ multiplex PCR, yet TCRdb's version contains in-frame clones alone and is incomplete. The table has some 640,000 clones, more than 13% seen once. What these receptors recognize is not known. The study, taken as a whole, reports: Moderate yet significant TCRB CDR3 shortening was seen in Type 1 diabetes patients in all four CD4+ subsets.

Sequencing was done on a sample of naive CD4+ T cells from blood. The origin of the receptors is a young man with type 1 diabetes.

There are a few counts of this clone. J is TRBJ2-5 and V is TRBV27; no clear D gene. The CDR3 is 14 residues long. In germline, CDR1 is MNHEY, CDR2 SMNVEV (reference sequence). Trimming cost V 0 bases and J 6 bases, with 11 bases left between them. CDR3 sequence (DNA): TGTGCCAGCAGTTTATCCCTCCTCGCACAGACCCAGTACTTC. Translation gives CASSLSLLAQTQYF.

The table lists this clone with a few counts. This chain joins TRBV28 and TRBJ2-7, with D perhaps assigned TRBD1 or TRBD2 (5 bases each). Germline V CDR1 and CDR2: MDHEN, SYDVKM. This CDR3 comprises 12 residues. V was shortened by 5 bases and J by 8 bases, with 13 bases between the two germline ends. CDR3 sequence (DNA): TGTGCCAGCAGTCTCCCCCCGGGACAGCAGTACTTC. This translates into CASSLPPGQQYF.

This clone occurred a few times. The gene calls are TRBV30 and TRBJ2-7; weak D call: TRBD1 (5 bases). This CDR3 is built from 13 residues. The V end lost 3 bases, the J end lost 0 bases, and 9 bases lay between the germline ends. Germline V gene lookup returns CDR1 GTSNPN and CDR2 SVGIG (reference sequence). The CDR3 protein is CAWSTQGSYEQYF. As DNA, the CDR3 is TGTGCCTGGAGCACCCAGGGCTCCTACGAGCAGTACTTC.

CDR3 in DNA: TGCAGCGTCGTCTTGACTCCTGGAGGAACGAGCTCTGCTCGGTATGAGCAGTTCTTC. Protein sequence: CSVVLTPGGTSSARYEQFF. V gene TRBV29-1 combines with J gene TRBJ2-1; TRBD2 might be the D (5 bases). This CDR3 has 19 amino acids. Germline V CDR1 and CDR2: SQVTM, ANQGSEA. Trimming took 6 bases from V and 8 from J, leaving 35 bases between them.

This clone was seen only a few times. The chain employs TRBV6-5 and TRBJ2-4, with D perhaps matching TRBD1 (5 bases). The CDR3 is 15 amino acids. With 2 bases removed from V and 0 bases from J, the gap between germline ends came to 8 bases. The germline gives CDR1 MNHEY, CDR2 SVGAGI. CDR3 DNA sequence: TGTGCCAGCAGTTACGGGGCCATAGCCAAAAACATTCAGTACTTC. Encoded protein: CASSYGAIAKNIQYF.

This clone was detected only a few times. This chain links TRBV21-1 with TRBJ1-5; TRBD1, the table's D call, lacks a check against the DNA. TRBV21-1 is given as a pseudogene. The CDR3 sequence is 16 residues long. CDR3 sequence: CASSKGETNSNQPQHF. CDR3 DNA sequence: TGTGCCAGCAGCAAGGGCGAGACAAATAGCAATCAGCCCCAGCATTTT.

This clone was seen once. The chain uses TRBV9 and TRBJ2-1; the D gene is possibly TRBD2 (6 bases). The CDR3 spans 15 residues. Germline assignment: CDR1 SGDLS and CDR2 YYNGEE. The ends were cut back, 0 bases at V and 7 bases at J, with 14 bases in the middle. CDR3 in amino acids: CASSVGGTSANEQFF. The DNA for the CDR3 is TGTGCCAGCAGCGTAGGTGGGACTTCAGCAAATGAGCAGTTCTTC.

This clone was detected only a few times. The chain recombines TRBV19 with TRBJ2-5; D is unresolved. Germline CDR1 reads LNHDA; CDR2 reads SQIVND (reference sequence). Trimming removed 3 bases from V and 5 bases from J, with 4 bases in between. The CDR3 has 11 residues. The CDR3 spells CASSIFETQYF. CDR3 coding DNA: TGTGCCAGTAGTATCTTCGAGACCCAGTACTTC.

Here the CDR3 DNA reads TGCAGCGTTGAAGACCGGGGGATGGGATCCTACGAGCAGTACTTC. Its protein product is CSVEDRGMGSYEQYF. The rearrangement uses TRBV29-1 and TRBJ2-7; the D gene is possibly TRBD2 (6 bases). CDR3 length: 15 amino acids. The V end was cut by 0 bases, the J end by 1 base, with 13 bases between. Germline CDR1 reads SQVTM; CDR2 reads ANQGSEA.

The rearrangement uses TRBV10-3 and TRBJ2-3; a weak D match, TRBD2 (5 bases). Per germline, CDR1 ENHRY and CDR2 SYGVKD. V was shortened by 0 bases and J by 6 bases, with 19 bases between the two germline ends. The CDR3 is 17 amino acids. The CDR3 DNA reads TGTGCCATCAGTGAGTCGCGGGCCAATTCGAGGACGGATACGCAGTATTTT. This codes for CAISESRANSRTDTQYF.

The gene calls are TRBV6-5 and TRBJ1-2; a weak D match, TRBD1 (5 bases). This CDR3 region has 16 residues. CDR1 and CDR2 (germline): MNHEY, SVGAGI. V was trimmed by 2 bases and J by 4 bases, leaving 17 bases between them. The CDR3 is CASSYVQPRGSYGYTF. CDR3 bases: TGTGCCAGCAGTTACGTACAACCGCGGGGGAGCTATGGCTACACCTTC.

CDR3 in amino acids: CASSITTLGSYNEQFF. CDR3 in DNA: TGTGCCAGTAGTATTACGACTCTAGGGTCCTACAATGAGCAGTTCTTC. The rearrangement links TRBV19 to TRBJ2-1, with D unclear. Germline CDR1 LNHDA, CDR2 SQIVND (reference sequence). V dropped 3 bases and J dropped 1 base, with 13 bases sitting between them. The CDR3 loop spans 16 amino acids.